A single sample gave rise to the 14 T cell receptor beta chains below, sequenced in a study of neurological immune-mediated disorders. TCRdb used MiXCR to reprocess the 5' RACE reads, holding one entry per CDR3 protein. This repertoire shows under 45,000 distinct CDR3 sequences, approximately 11% found once; its top ten account for roughly 1.2%. The sequencing sample was made of PBMCs. All receptors come from a female donor in good health.

This clonotype was seen many times. V usage is TRBV9 and J usage is TRBJ2-5; the match to TRBD2 covers 8 bases. The CDR3 contains 17 residues. The V gene's germline CDR1 is SGDLS and CDR2 YYNGEE. With 0 bases clipped from V and 3 bases from J, the junction kept 10 bases outside the gene matches. Here the CDR3 reads CASSVGRGALNKETQYF. The DNA for the CDR3 is TGTGCCAGCAGCGTAGGGCGGGGGGCCCTAAACAAAGAGACCCAGTACTTC.

This clonotype showed up many times. The chain is built from TRBV5-1 and TRBJ1-2, with TRBD1 as a possible D gene (5 bases). CDR3 size: 13 residues. The germline V gene encodes CDR1 SGHRS and CDR2 YFSETQ. Trimming took 4 bases from V and 4 from J, leaving 11 bases between them. The CDR3 bases are TGCGCCAGCAGCCCAAGGGACCTCTATGGCTACACCTTC. Translating gives CASSPRDLYGYTF.

This clonotype has at least ten counts. The V call is TRBV5-1, the J call TRBJ2-7; TRBD1 matches 8 bases. V shed 0 bases and J 0 bases; nucleotides not matched to a gene: 2. The CDR3 consists of 15 residues. Germline CDR1 and CDR2: SGHRS and YFSETQ. The CDR3: CASSLGDRSSYEQYF. The CDR3 bases are TGCGCCAGCAGCTTGGGGGACAGGAGCTCCTACGAGCAGTACTTC.

In this sample, this clonotype turned up many times. This sequence joins TRBV3-1 and TRBJ2-7; D unresolved. V lost 1 base and J 2 bases, leaving 9 bases between the germline ends. The CDR3 spans 14 residues. Germline CDR1 LGHDT, CDR2 YNNKEL (reference sequence). CDR3: CASSQVGGTYEQYF. CDR3 in DNA: TGTGCCAGCAGCCAAGTCGGCGGAACCTACGAGCAGTACTTC.

This clonotype appeared many times. The chain has TRBV20-1 and TRBJ1-2; possibly TRBD1 for D (6 bases). This CDR3 has 15 amino acids. Germline CDR1 reads DFQATT; CDR2 reads SNEGSKA (reference sequence). Trimming took 0 bases from V and 2 from J, leaving 13 bases between them. The CDR3 DNA is TGCAGTGCTAGAGATCGCGGGGGCGAGAACTATGGCTACACCTTC. Translated: CSARDRGGENYGYTF.

The table lists this clonotype with a few counts. The CDR3 protein is CAARSSPGELFF. The CDR3 bases are TGTGCCGCCAGATCCAGTCCCGGGGAGCTGTTTTTT. This chain joins TRBV18 and TRBJ2-2, with D unclear. CDR3 length: 12 residues. Trimming removed 11 bases from V and 6 bases from J, with 13 bases in between. Germline lookup yields CDR1 KGHSH and CDR2 LQKENI.

The J gene is TRBJ2-1, the V gene TRBV12-3 or TRBV12-4, with 11 nucleotides matching TRBD2. The trim removed 6 bases at V and 4 bases at J, leaving 14 bases unmatched. The CDR3 contains 18 residues. CDR3 protein: CASRTLGGLAERYNEQFF. CDR3 DNA sequence: TGTGCCAGCAGGACCCTGGGGGGACTAGCGGAGCGGTACAATGAGCAGTTCTTC.

This clonotype has a count of ten or more. The chain joins TRBV5-1 to TRBJ2-4; unclear D gene. Trimming shortened V by 1 base and J by 3 bases, and 8 bases separated the two germline ends. This CDR3 region has 14 residues. Germline V gene lookup returns CDR1 SGHRS and CDR2 YFSETQ. The CDR3, as DNA: TGCGCCAGCAGCTTGTTCCTTGGCAAAAACATTCAGTACTTC. It yields the protein CASSLFLGKNIQYF.

This clonotype was observed at least ten times. This chain uses TRBV5-1 with TRBJ2-6; possible D gene TRBD2, 5 bases. Between the trimmed V and J ends, which lost 5 bases and 0 bases, there was a span of 15 bases. Germline CDR1 and CDR2: SGHRS and YFSETQ. There are 17 residues in the CDR3. CDR3 sequence (DNA): TGCGCCAGCAGTAACGGACTTTCGGCCTCTGGGGCCAACGTCCTGACTTTC. It codes for CASSNGLSASGANVLTF.

This clonotype was counted at least ten times. The chain uses TRBV14 and TRBJ2-7; 8 bases map to TRBD2. Germline CDR1 SGHDN, CDR2 FVKESK. CDR3 length: 15 amino acids. Trimming cost V 2 bases and J 5 bases; bases outside gene matches: 8. The CDR3 loop is CASSQPGLGLHEQYF. The CDR3 DNA reads as TGTGCCAGCAGCCAACCGGGACTAGGCCTCCACGAGCAGTACTTC.

In its sample, this clonotype was seen many times. This chain joins TRBV12-3 or TRBV12-4 and TRBJ1-3; TRBD1 agrees at 8 bases. The CDR3 runs 16 residues. With V trimmed by 6 bases and J by 0 bases, 7 bases remained unmatched. Here the CDR3 reads CASSGTGRISGNTIYF. Written as DNA, the CDR3 is TGTGCCAGCAGCGGGACAGGAAGAATCTCTGGAAACACCATATATTTT.

This clonotype was observed at least ten times. Here the CDR3 reads CASTDNQGRKQFF. Here the CDR3 DNA reads TGCGCCAGCACCGACAACCAAGGGAGGAAGCAGTTCTTC. The rearrangement joins TRBV5-1 to TRBJ2-1, with D possibly TRBD2 on 6 matching bases. The CDR3 extends over 13 amino acids. V gave up 6 bases and J gave up 11 bases, with 18 bases separating them. Germline CDR1 is SGHRS and CDR2 is YFSETQ.

Ten or more counts support this clonotype. V gene TRBV20-1 combines with J gene TRBJ2-1; D is possibly TRBD1 (5 bases). V lost 5 bases and J 5 bases, leaving 13 bases between the germline ends. The CDR3 extends over 13 amino acids. Germline loops: CDR1 DFQATT, CDR2 SNEGSKA (reference sequence). The CDR3 region has the DNA TGCAGTGCTCCTAGACAGACCCACAATGAGCAGTTCTTC. Protein: CSAPRQTHNEQFF.

This clonotype was seen ten or more times. The chain is built from TRBV6-1 and TRBJ2-6, with a weak D call TRBD1 (5 bases). V lost 1 base and J 4 bases, leaving 14 bases between the germline ends. The germline V gene encodes CDR1 MNHNS and CDR2 SASEGT. This CDR3 has 17 amino acids. The CDR3 region has the DNA TGTGCCAGCAGTGAAGAGGTTAGGGGCTCCGGGGCCAACGTCCTGACTTTC. Protein: CASSEEVRGSGANVLTF.